Below, one T cell receptor beta chain is given with its context. Which antigen it targets is not known. No quality values exist for individual bases; no much larger clone is one base distant. These data originate in a study of cytomegalovirus exposure and HLA in healthy donors (dated by TCRdb to about 2017). General notes on the study: An earlier analysis of approximately 590 of the donors reported roughly 270 Gb of sequence data and around 120 million unique TCR beta sequences from about 179 million T cells. Across 398 genotyped donors of the cohort, an average of about 220,000 unique TCR beta nucleotide sequences per donor were sequenced, and roughly a sixth of those sequences were non-productive. An earlier analysis of around 540 of the donors applied high-throughput TCR beta sequencing to assess whether each TCR beta V gene segment acted as functional or pseudogenic. A handful of DR-DQ haplotypes were treated as single units for association and clustering because of strong linkage in the cohort. Every repertoire in the discovery cohort had been generated on one and the same sequencing platform. HLA typing included class I and class II loci at four-digit resolution. The number of donors typed differed by locus, with about 629-640 for A, B, C, DRB1 and DQB1, roughly 520 for DQA1, approximately 580 for DPA1, and 472 for DPB1. To study patterns of TCR occurrence, a later analysis re-analyzed previously published TCR beta repertoires from 700 or so donors and added high-resolution HLA genotyping. The study was designed to test whether signatures of past pathogen exposure could be identified by cataloging public T cell receptors. The study used immunosequencing to profile the T cell repertoires of several hundred subjects and linked those repertoires to cytomegalovirus serostatus. In the later analysis, no new phenotypic data were used to find candidate immune exposures; instead, reliance was placed on TCR beta sequences and their occurrence across donors. A later genetic analysis used genome-wide SNP genotypes for about 55% of the 666 donors, treating that subset as a discovery cohort. Approximately 300 gigabases of sequencing data and 70 million to 85 million unique TCR sequences were included in an early release covering 500 to 750 HLA-typed donors. The genetic ancestry cluster associated with self-reported Caucasian donors included about four fifths of the 398 genotyped donors. Besides the first cohort of about 730 subjects, a separate validation cohort made up of roughly 120 different subjects was used. Donor age, sex, ethnicity and CMV serostatus were compiled together with the repertoire data. High-throughput TCR immunosequencing, statistical association of individual TCRs with disease status, and machine learning were combined to predict cytomegalovirus infection status.

The paper's findings and limits, for the study overall: In a later genetic analysis, a missense DCLRE1C variant was associated with V-gene and J-gene trimming of TCR beta chains, and the association was replicated in an independent cohort. Most TCR sequences were seen in very few donors, while some public TCRs were found in many individuals. Linkage disequilibrium might explain the correlated functional status among segregating V segments, but an unknown experimental factor could not be ruled out. In a later genetic analysis, fewer N-insertions in productive TCRs were reported among donors in an Asian-associated ancestry cluster than the roughly 700-donor mean. Because counts were too low, roughly 16 rarely observed V segments, including chromosome 9 orphons, were left out of the earlier analysis of approximately 500 of the donors. In a later analysis, TCR association rates were found to vary across HLA loci, with the most associated TCRs seen for DRB1 alleles and the fewest for HLA-C alleles. In this cohort, only TCR beta chains were sequenced, and detectable features were limited by the absence of alpha or paired-chain data. In a later analysis, HLA-associated TCR beta chains showed more clonal expansion and lower generation probabilities than non-associated chains that were equally common. The authors suggested that the approach could potentially be generalized to other disease states and immunological phenotypes. In an earlier analysis of more than 500 of the donors, most TCR beta V segments appeared in productive rearrangements about 87% or about 30% of the time, broadly matching IMGT annotations. A cluster of highly shared sequence variants was judged likely to represent a technical artifact of the sequencing pipeline. HLA typing was unavailable for some donors at each locus, so association tests used only the typed subset. Sequencing depth was assumed to be roughly uniform across donors in the presence/absence analyses, though that assumption may not hold. Assigning TCR associations to individual alleles was difficult when HLA alleles, especially DR and DQ, strongly co-occurred. Specific HLA alleles were associated with about 17,000 TCR beta sequences at a false discovery rate of 0.05 in a later analysis. A total of roughly 160 TCR beta chains were listed by the study as associated with cytomegalovirus. The classifier was reported to diagnose cytomegalovirus status with high specificity and sensitivity in both the original and validation cohorts. A further reported finding was that TCR beta sequences accurately predicted the HLA-A and HLA-B alleles for most subjects in the first cohort. The only immune exposure information available for the cohort was CMV serostatus. A few of the identified cytomegalovirus-associated TCR beta chains were confirmed in vitro to be specific for cytomegalovirus antigens. According to a later analysis, most CMV-associated TCR beta chains appeared to be HLA-restricted, and the HLA associations seemed to be driven largely by CMV exposure. The 87-base-pair reads could not distinguish some IMGT-functional V segments, including TRBV6-2 and TRBV6-3, so those segments were excluded. In a later analysis, several top co-occurrence clusters were reported to appear linked to parvovirus B19, influenza, CMV and Epstein-Barr virus.

CDR1 and CDR2 were assigned from the germline V gene as KGHSH and LQKENI. Taken from cysteine to phenylalanine, the CDR3 has 15 residues. Only the CDR3 region is kept as DNA, spanning 45 bases read in frame from base 1. V loses 3 bases of germline sequence and J loses 2 bases, and the interval between the two ends is 14 bases. Library preparation employed the immunoSEQ multiplex PCR assay. For the multiplex PCR, a mixture combining 60 forward primers for TCR Vbeta segments and 13 reverse primers for TCR Jbeta segments was used. The CDR3 region of rearranged TCR beta genes was amplified from genomic DNA by a multiplex PCR assay. Amplified TCR beta libraries were sequenced as 87-base-pair reads on the Illumina HiSeq System. Under the source paper's analysis protocol: In a later analysis, tens of millions of unique TCR beta chains were counted across the 500 to 850 repertoires, and around 10 million of these chains were shared by at least two donors. Raw reads were error-corrected and collapsed into unique sequences with a nearest-neighbor algorithm that merged closely related sequences to remove PCR and sequencing errors. Alignment of CDR3 sequences to IMGT reference sequences was used to assign V, D and J gene segments. Each retained sequence needed at least a six-nucleotide match to both a V gene segment and a J gene segment. Rearrangements were called productive when the CDR3 lacked stop codons and stayed in frame with V and J; all others were non-productive. Following IMGT convention, CDR3 was defined as the stretch from the second conserved V-encoded cysteine to the conserved J-encoded phenylalanine. The earlier analysis of approximately 500 of the donors excluded sequences that lacked an unambiguous match to a single V gene segment. In an earlier analysis of roughly 500 of the donors, V segments were called functional above 56.7% productive rearrangements and were called segregating when the between-donor standard deviation exceeded 5%. A statistical classification framework was developed to diagnose cytomegalovirus status using the catalog of TCR beta chain sequences. In a later analysis, TCR nucleotide sequences were compared against IMGT/GENE-DB human TR gene sequences so that V and J genes could be assigned. Using the TCRdist pipeline, a later analysis assigned CDR3 sequences along with most-parsimonious VDJ recombination scenarios. In a later analysis, each TCR beta chain was defined by its CDR3 amino acid sequence together with its V-gene family, and reads without a unique V-gene family were excluded. As a way to deal with suspected cross-contamination and a sequencing artifact, a later analysis dropped over 550 nucleotide sequences that were highly shared and had low generation probability. For each public chain, a later analysis derived a clonal expansion index from normalized ranks of inferred template counts within each repertoire. Generation probabilities in a later analysis came from a VDJ recombination model fitted to out-of-frame rearrangements, and those results were checked against IGoR. Hypergeometric tests were used in a later analysis to score TCR-TCR, TCR-HLA and TCR-CMV co-occurrence, with a repertoire-size bias correction applied to the TCR pairs. False discovery rates were estimated in a later analysis by permuting HLA or CMV assignments 20 times. In a later analysis, co-occurring TCRs were grouped using DBSCAN, and TCRdist sequence similarity was added for clustering within HLA-allele-positive subsets. Co-occurrence clustering excluded repertoires with fewer than 30,000 or more than 120,000 public chains, plus five with anomalous nucleotide sharing. TCRdb obtained this table from immuneACCESS and retained in-frame rearrangements with V and J assigned. These tables miss some clones; where compared with another copy, unresolved V genes account for less than half of the shortfall, and the remainder is unexplained. D and trimming come from the DNA, and the V and J calls and clone size come from that table. This sample has 150,000 to 200,000 clones in its table, and roughly three quarters of those were observed once. The ten largest make up under 15% of the sample.

In total, around 600 healthy bone marrow donors made up the cohort. Cohort members were all nominally healthy when sampled, although unrecorded immune exposures were likely present. The donor tested CMV seronegative and was one of the 352 seronegative cohort members. Each donor provided a peripheral blood sample, and peripheral blood mononuclear cells were used for TCR beta sequencing. The Qiagen DNeasy Blood Extraction Kit was used to extract genomic DNA from the blood cell samples. The chain employs TRBV18 and TRBJ2-7; a tentative D match to TRBD1 spans 6 bases. What was sequenced was PBMCs. The receptor was isolated from a woman aged 40-49 years in good health and CMV-seronegative. The DNA sequence reads TGTGCCAGCTCACCCCAGACAGGATGGGCCTACGAGCAGTACTTC. It translates to CASSPQTGWAYEQYF.